The next 24 T cell receptor beta chains were all read from a single sample in a study of T cells in women clearing cervical HPV infection. TCRdb's table, derived via immunoSEQ multiplex PCR, lists solely in-frame clones and lacks some. This sample's clone table lists more than 40,000 clones. Material for sequencing was blood buffy coat. These TCRs come from a woman aged 18 to 69 with a cervical HPV16 infection that either progressed to CIN3+ or cleared (not recorded which).

The sequenced CDR3 bases are TGTGCCTGGAGTGTTCGACAGGGGGTCTTGAACACTGAA. Translating gives CAWSVRQGVLNTE. The CDR3 as a whole reads CAWSVRQGVLNTEAFF. This chain joins TRBV30 and TRBJ1-1; 9 bases are a match to TRBD1. The sequence runs out 3 residues before the end of the CDR3; the remainder is reconstructed from the germline J gene. V lost 0 bases and J lost 0; bases outside the gene matches: 5. Germline V gene sequence: CDR1 GTSNPN, CDR2 SVGIG (reference sequence). The CDR3 sequence is 16 residues long.

To note about this clone: The read terminates 3 residues before the CDR3 end, so the remaining end is supplied by the germline J gene. The chain is built from TRBV19 and TRBJ1-5; TRBD1 agrees at 10 bases. After removal of 8 bases from V and 0 bases from J, the junction contained 1 base not matched to a gene. CDR3 length: 14 amino acids. Germline CDR1 reads LNHDA; CDR2 reads SQIVND (reference sequence). The covered CDR3 bases are TGTGCCAGTGGACAGGGGGATAGCAATCAGCCC. Encoded protein: CASGQGDSNQP. The entire CDR3 sequence reads CASGQGDSNQPQHF.

Regarding this clone: From the germline J gene comes the end of the CDR3, since the read stops 3 residues before it. The V gene is TRBV10-3, the J gene TRBJ1-1, with 7 positions matching TRBD1. Trimming at V came to 4 bases and at J to 3 bases, leaving 5 bases not matched to a gene. The length of the CDR3 is 14 residues. Germline V gene lookup returns CDR1 ENHRY and CDR2 SYGVKD. Incomplete CDR3 DNA: TGTGCCATCAGTGTGAGGCAGGGGGACACTGAA. This codes for CAISVRQGDTE. The complete CDR3 reads CAISVRQGDTEAFF.

Remarks on this clone: The read terminates 3 residues ahead of where the CDR3 ends, so the germline J gene completes it. The chain joins TRBV18 to TRBJ2-5, with TRBD2 identical over 9 bases. V trimming: 0 bases; J trimming: 5 bases; junction bases outside the gene matches: 10. This CDR3 has 17 residues. CDR1 KGHSH and CDR2 LQKENI come from the germline V gene. CDR3 region: CASSPPRASGMVETQYF. The CDR3 DNA, read in part, is TGTGCCAGCTCACCACCGCGAGCTAGCGGGATGGTGGAGACC.

Notes on this clone: The CDR3 end is not reached by the read, which stops 3 residues before it; the germline J gene fills it in. J is TRBJ1-6 and V is TRBV5-1, with TRBD1 as a possible D gene (6 bases). Germline lookup yields CDR1 SGHRS and CDR2 YFSETQ. The CDR3 extends over 15 amino acids. The V end was cut by 2 bases, the J end by 6 bases, with 12 bases between. The CDR3 here is CASSFTGRFNSPLHF. Partial CDR3 DNA: TGCGCCAGCAGCTTTACAGGGAGGTTTAATTCACCC.

In the case of this clone: The read ends 3 residues before the CDR3 terminus; that terminus is restored from the germline J gene. The rearrangement uses TRBV7-9 and TRBJ2-3, with TRBD2 matching 9 bases. V was clipped by 5 bases and J by 2 bases; unmatched bases: 5. Germline V gene data show CDR1 as SEHNR and CDR2 as FQNEAQ (reference sequence). There are 15 residues in the CDR3. CDR3 DNA, as far as it was read: TGTGCCAGCAGCCCCTTAGCGGGGGTCACAGATACG. Residues: CASSPLAGVTDT. The whole CDR3 region reads CASSPLAGVTDTQYF.

With regard to this clone: The read is 3 residues too short to cover the CDR3 end, so that end is filled in from the germline J gene. This rearrangement joins TRBV20-1 to TRBJ1-2; the D is unclear. CDR1 is DFQATT and CDR2 is SNEGSKA in the germline V gene (reference sequence). The CDR3 has 12 amino acids. CDR3 protein: CSARDSGKVYTF. The part of the CDR3 DNA that was read is TGCAGTGCTAGAGATTCGGGGAAGGTC.

Of note for this clone: The read halts 3 residues ahead of the CDR3 end, with the missing end drawn from the germline J gene. The V gene is TRBV20-1, the J gene TRBJ2-3; D uncertain. Trimming removed 0 bases at V and 2 bases at J, with 12 bases between. The CDR3 length is 15 residues. Germline values: CDR1 DFQATT, CDR2 SNEGSKA (reference sequence). The CDR3 DNA, read in part, is TGCAGTGCTAGAGATCGGGTAGTTATCACAGATACG. Amino acid sequence: CSARDRVVITDT. The entire CDR3 reads CSARDRVVITDTQYF.

Turning to this clone: The read ends 3 residues shy of where the CDR3 ends; the end is completed using the germline J gene. V is TRBV30 and J is TRBJ1-5, with TRBD1 identical over 8 bases. The CDR3 runs to 13 residues. V was pared by 5 bases and J by 6 bases, with 6 bases of the junction left unmatched. The V gene's germline CDR1 is GTSNPN and CDR2 SVGIG (reference sequence). The CDR3 sequence: CAWAQGDSQPQHF. The part of the CDR3 DNA that was read is TGTGCCTGGGCACAGGGGGACAGTCAGCCC.

Worth noting for this clone: Read coverage stops 3 residues before the CDR3 terminus; the germline J gene supplies the remainder. The chain joins TRBV5-4 to TRBJ1-6; a possible D gene is TRBD1 (6 bases). Per the germline V gene, CDR1 is SGHNT and CDR2 is YYREEE (reference sequence). The CDR3 totals 16 residues. V was cut by 3 bases and J by 3 bases, with 13 bases left in between. The CDR3 DNA, read in part, is TGTGCCAGCAGCTCCGAGACAGGAAGCTATAATTCACCC. Its translation: CASSSETGSYNSP. The full CDR3 protein is CASSSETGSYNSPLHF.

As regards this clone: The read terminates 3 residues before the CDR3 end, so the remaining end is supplied by the germline J gene. The V and J genes are TRBV4-1 and TRBJ2-5; D is possibly TRBD2 (6 bases). Trimming shortened V by 0 bases and J by 3 bases, and 11 bases separated the two germline ends. The CDR3 is made up of 15 amino acids. Germline CDR1 reads MGHRA; CDR2 reads YSYEKL. CDR3 sequence reads: CASSQEWTNKETQYF. CDR3 bases read: TGCGCCAGCAGCCAAGAGTGGACTAATAAAGAGACC.

With respect to this clone: The read comes to an end 3 residues before the CDR3 does, leaving the germline J gene to fill in the end. The chain combines TRBV20-1 with TRBJ2-5, with D unresolved. Trimming cost V 8 bases and J 5 bases, with 21 bases left between them. In germline, CDR1 is DFQATT, CDR2 SNEGSKA (reference sequence). This CDR3 is built from 14 residues. The CDR3 DNA, read in part, is TGCAGTTCCTATCTACGGCGGAGCCGCGAGACC. This codes for CSSYLRRSRET. The whole CDR3 protein is CSSYLRRSRETQYF.

Of note for this clone: The read halts 3 residues ahead of the CDR3 end, with the missing end drawn from the germline J gene. The genes are TRBV5-1 and TRBJ2-2; no clear D. Trimming pared 6 bases from V and 0 bases from J, leaving 15 bases between. The germline CDR1 and CDR2 sequences are SGHRS and YFSETQ. This CDR3 has 16 amino acids. Here the CDR3 reads CASNETPYANTGELFF. CDR3 DNA, as far as it was read: TGCGCCAGCAATGAGACACCGTACGCGAACACCGGGGAG. The full variable domain, its missing parts supplied by reference TRBV5-1 and TRBJ2-2, is KAGVTQTPRYLIKTRGQQVTLSCSPISGHRSVSWYQQTPGQGLQFLFEYFSETQRNKGNFPGRFSGRQFSNSRSEMNVSTLELGDSALYLCASNETPYANTGELFFGEGSRLTVL.

About this clone itself: The read terminates 3 residues ahead of where the CDR3 ends, so the germline J gene completes it. This chain connects TRBV25-1 to TRBJ1-5; D is possibly TRBD1 (6 bases). CDR1 and CDR2 from the germline V gene are MGHDK and SYGVNS. Trimming stripped 5 bases from V and 5 bases from J, with 22 bases between. The length of the CDR3 is 17 residues. The CDR3 loop reads CASSSSLSRGNDQPQHF. The CDR3 DNA, read in part, is TGTGCCAGCAGTAGCTCCTTGAGCAGGGGAAATGATCAGCCC.

Worth noting for this clone: Read sequence stops 3 residues before the CDR3 end, and the germline J gene provides the missing end. The rearrangement uses TRBV7-2 and TRBJ2-1, with D possibly being TRBD1 (5 bases). This CDR3 comprises 13 residues. The V gene's germline CDR1 is SGHTA and CDR2 FQGNSA. Trimming took off 10 bases at V and 2 bases at J, with 12 bases between the two ends. CDR3 residues: CATRQNPYNEQFF. The sequenced part of the CDR3 DNA is TGTGCCACCCGACAGAATCCCTACAATGAG.

On this clone itself: The read terminates 3 residues before the CDR3 end, so the remaining end is supplied by the germline J gene. The V gene is TRBV2, the J gene TRBJ1-3; D gene ambiguous. The CDR3 length is 17 residues. Trimming stripped 6 bases from V and 2 bases from J, with 20 bases between. Germline CDR1 reads SNHLY; CDR2 reads FYNNEI. Here the CDR3 reads CASSRRAADAPGNTIYF. The CDR3 DNA, read in part, is TGTGCCAGCAGCCGGCGGGCGGCGGACGCCCCTGGAAACACC.

Comment on this clone: The read finishes 3 residues shy of the CDR3 end, and the germline J gene is used to complete it. The gene calls are TRBV7-8 and TRBJ1-6; D perhaps matches TRBD1 (6 bases). This CDR3 region has 14 residues. Germline V gene data show CDR1 as SGHVS and CDR2 as FQNEAQ. The V end was cut by 5 bases, the J end by 7 bases, with 12 bases between. Incomplete CDR3 DNA: TGTGCCAGCAGCCCAAAGGGGGGGAATTCACCC. Protein: CASSPKGGNSP. The CDR3 reads in full as CASSPKGGNSPLHF.

As concerns this clone: The read ends 3 residues shy of where the CDR3 ends; the end is completed using the germline J gene. The V and J genes are TRBV5-1 and TRBJ2-1, with 11 bases that match TRBD2. This CDR3 region has 15 residues. V lost 5 bases, J lost 7 bases, and 8 bases stayed unmatched. Germline CDR1 and CDR2: SGHRS and YFSETQ. CDR3 amino acids: CASRTSGTVRNEQFF. The covered CDR3 bases are TGCGCCAGCAGGACTAGCGGGACAGTGAGGAATGAG.

Turning to this clone: The read falls 3 residues short of the CDR3 end, and the missing part is taken from the germline J gene. The chain joins TRBV4-1 to TRBJ2-3; perhaps TRBD1 as D (5 bases). The CDR3 is 16 amino acids. CDR1 is MGHRA, CDR2 YSYEKL, per germline. Trimming shortened V by 0 bases and J by 0 bases, and 10 bases separated the two germline ends. The sequenced part of the CDR3 DNA is TGCGCCAGCAGCCAAGATAGGGCAGGGAGCACAGATACG. Its protein product is CASSQDRAGSTDT. The complete CDR3 protein is CASSQDRAGSTDTQYF.

Regarding this clone: The CDR3 end is not reached by the read, which stops 3 residues before it; the germline J gene fills it in. This chain joins TRBV2 and TRBJ2-3, with 8 bases that match TRBD1. CDR3 size: 14 residues. Per germline, CDR1 SNHLY and CDR2 FYNNEI. Unmatched junction bases numbered 3, after V lost 5 bases and J lost 2 bases. The CDR3 DNA, read in part, is TGTGCCAGCAGTACAGGGGGACACACAGATACG. Translated: CASSTGGHTDT. The entire CDR3 sequence reads CASSTGGHTDTQYF.

Comment on this clone: The read halts 3 residues ahead of the CDR3 end, with the missing end drawn from the germline J gene. The V gene is TRBV19, the J gene TRBJ2-3; D is possibly TRBD2 (6 bases). The CDR3 sequence is 15 residues long. Trimming pared 2 bases from V and 5 bases from J, leaving 14 bases between. CDR1 and CDR2 (germline): LNHDA, SQIVND (reference sequence). CDR3 bases read: TGTGCCAGTAGTATAACTAGCTCCCCCGGAGATACG. This translates into CASSITSSPGDT. The whole CDR3 region reads CASSITSSPGDTQYF.

Notes on this clone: The CDR3 end is not reached by the read, which stops 3 residues before it; the germline J gene fills it in. V and J are TRBV10-3 and TRBJ2-5; perhaps TRBD2 as D (6 bases). V lost 7 bases and J 7 bases, leaving 16 bases between the germline ends. Looked up from germline, CDR1 is ENHRY and CDR2 is SYGVKD. This CDR3 spans 13 amino acids. The covered CDR3 bases are TGTGCCATCACGGGAACTAGCTCCGGGACC. Translation gives CAITGTSSGT. The whole CDR3 reads CAITGTSSGTQYF.

Remarks on this clone: The CDR3 end falls 3 residues outside the read, so it is completed with the germline J gene. The chain has TRBV28 and TRBJ1-2; D perhaps matches TRBD1 (5 bases). The germline gives CDR1 MDHEN, CDR2 SYDVKM. V was cut by 10 bases and J by 3 bases, with 15 bases left in between. CDR3 length: 13 residues. This CDR3 is CATWGGRDYGYTF. CDR3 DNA, as far as it was read: TGTGCCACTTGGGGGGGTAGGGACTATGGC.

The covered CDR3 bases are TGTGCCAGCAGCACAGGACAGGGGGCTGCTCAGCCC. This codes for CASSTGQGAAQP. The full CDR3 reads CASSTGQGAAQPQHF. The rearrangement joins TRBV28 to TRBJ1-5, with 11 bases aligning to TRBD1. The read falls 3 residues short of the CDR3 end, and the missing part is taken from the germline J gene. J lost 6 bases, V lost 6 bases, and 7 bases had no gene match. The germline V gene encodes CDR1 MDHEN and CDR2 SYDVKM. This CDR3 has 15 amino acids.